This entry lists 6 T cell receptor beta chains sequenced from one sample in a study of metastatic and nonmetastatic thyroid tumors. MiXCR was used by TCRdb to re-call the PCR reads. The data contain about 21,000 clones, approximately 20% of them singletons. Thyroid surgery had not been preceded by any treatment in any patient. Sequencing was performed on blood. These receptors all stem from a male donor with papillary thyroid cancer or a benign thyroid nodule (not recorded which). Some clones in this sample may be carry-over from other donors' samples.

This clone was seen ten or more times. V usage is TRBV12-3 or TRBV12-4 and J usage is TRBJ2-1; tentative D call: TRBD2 (6 bases). The CDR3 loop spans 13 amino acids. Trimming left V 7 bases short and J 7 bases short, with 14 bases between. In DNA form, the CDR3 reads TGTGCCAGCACCTATAGCGGCTTGAATGAGCAGTTCTTC. This translates into CASTYSGLNEQFF.

This clone has at least ten counts. V usage is TRBV5-1 and J usage is TRBJ1-5, with 10 bases that match TRBD1. V gave up 4 bases and J gave up 3 bases; unmatched junction bases: 4. This CDR3 contains 15 residues. Germline loops: CDR1 SGHRS, CDR2 YFSETQ. DNA of the CDR3: TGCGCCAGCAGCCCAGGGACAGGGGCCAATCAGCCCCAGCATTTT. Amino acid sequence: CASSPGTGANQPQHF.

This clone was observed a few times. The J gene is TRBJ2-5, the V gene TRBV12-3 or TRBV12-4; D not resolved. The CDR3 contains 13 residues. Trimming took off 5 bases at V and 4 bases at J, with 11 bases between the two ends. CDR3 region: CASSADTRETQYF. In DNA form, the CDR3 reads TGTGCCAGCAGTGCCGACACTCGAGAGACCCAGTACTTC.

This clone came up many times. V and J are TRBV12-3 or TRBV12-4 and TRBJ1-1, with a weak D call TRBD1 (5 bases). This CDR3 spans 14 amino acids. V was clipped by 7 bases and J by 8 bases, with 20 bases between them. CDR3 loop: CASNSLDSGREAFF. The CDR3 coding sequence is TGTGCCAGCAACAGTTTAGATTCAGGGAGGGAAGCTTTCTTT.

This clone was observed at least ten times. The chain employs TRBV6-1 and TRBJ2-1, with TRBD2 identical over 12 bases. CDR3 length: 17 amino acids. The V gene's germline CDR1 is MNHNS and CDR2 SASEGT. V gave up 2 bases and J gave up 6 bases; unmatched junction bases: 8. CDR3 amino acids: CASSEITSGRPGNEQFF. DNA for the CDR3: TGTGCCAGCAGTGAAATAACTAGCGGGAGGCCGGGCAATGAGCAGTTCTTC.

This clone was picked up many times. The chain couples TRBV29-1 to TRBJ1-1; D is possibly TRBD1 (5 bases). The CDR3 is made up of 15 amino acids. V was shortened by 3 bases and J by 0 bases, with 14 bases between the two germline ends. CDR1 and CDR2 (germline): SQVTM, ANQGSEA. The DNA of the CDR3 is TGCAGCGTTGATCAGGGTTGGGGGATGAACACTGAAGCTTTCTTT. Translation gives CSVDQGWGMNTEAFF.